These 8 T cell receptor beta chains originate from one sample sequenced in a study of glioma-infiltrating T cells after dendritic cell vaccination. Profiled with immunoSEQ multiplex PCR; TCRdb holds only in-frame clones, not every one. Of around 23,000 clones listed, about 90% are singletons. Regarding time point: after dendritic cell vaccination, including at tumor progression/relapse. The sample in question was blood, obtained after dendritic cell vaccination. Receptors were obtained from a human donor with glioblastoma.

V usage is TRBV6-1 and J usage is TRBJ1-5; D ambiguous. This CDR3 has 18 residues. V was clipped by 3 bases and J by 5 bases, with 23 bases between them. Germline CDR1 and CDR2: MNHNS and SASEGT. The CDR3 region has the DNA TGTGCCAGCAGTGATCTACTAGTAGGTAAAGCCAAGCATCAGCCCCAGCATTTT. Translation: CASSDLLVGKAKHQPQHF.

The V gene is TRBV18, the J gene TRBJ2-7, with TRBD2 identical over 9 bases. The junction had 11 bases not matched to a gene; V was cut back by 4 bases and J by 7 bases. Per the germline V gene, CDR1 is KGHSH and CDR2 is LQKENI. The CDR3 is made up of 15 amino acids. The DNA of the CDR3 is TGTGCCAGCTCACGTCGCGGGGGGGCAATGGGTGAGCAGTACTTC. Translation: CASSRRGGAMGEQYF. Filled out from reference TRBV18 and TRBJ2-7, the complete variable domain reads NAGVMQNPRHLVRRRGQEARLRCSPMKGHSHVYWYRQLPEEGLKFMVYLQKENIIDESGMPKERFSAEFPKEGPSILRIQQVVRGDSAAYFCASSRRGGAMGEQYFGPGTRLTVT.

V and J are TRBV11-2 and TRBJ2-3; the D is unclear. V was cut by 5 bases and J by 2 bases, with 8 bases left in between. This CDR3 has 13 residues. Germline V gives CDR1 SGHAT, CDR2 FQNNGV. The DNA of the CDR3 is TGTGCCAGCAGCCCTCAACTCACAGATACGCAGTATTTT. This codes for CASSPQLTDTQYF.

The chain is built from TRBV19 and TRBJ1-4, with 7 nucleotides matching TRBD1. Germline CDR1 is LNHDA and CDR2 is SQIVND (reference sequence). The CDR3 length is 17 residues. Losses at the gene ends were 3 bases for V and 3 bases for J; bases not matched to a gene: 10. The CDR3 DNA is TGTGCCAGTAGTATGGGAGTTAGCGGACAGGCTAATGAAAAACTGTTTTTT. Amino acid sequence: CASSMGVSGQANEKLFF.

V is TRBV18 and J is TRBJ2-3, with 10 bases fitting TRBD1. Per germline, CDR1 KGHSH and CDR2 LQKENI. V shed 6 bases, J shed 8 bases, and the junction held 8 bases outside the gene matches. The CDR3 sequence is 14 residues long. The CDR3 region is CASSLDRGRSTQYF. For the CDR3, the DNA is TGTGCCAGCTCCCTCGACAGGGGGCGTAGTACGCAGTATTTT. Complete variable domain (other parts from reference TRBV18 and TRBJ2-3): NAGVMQNPRHLVRRRGQEARLRCSPMKGHSHVYWYRQLPEEGLKFMVYLQKENIIDESGMPKERFSAEFPKEGPSILRIQQVVRGDSAAYFCASSLDRGRSTQYFGPGTRLTVL.

This sequence joins TRBV9 and TRBJ1-3; D not certain. This CDR3 is 15 amino acids long. Looked up from germline, CDR1 is SGDLS and CDR2 is YYNGEE. The V gene lost 3 bases and the J gene lost 0 bases, with 10 bases spanning the gap. The CDR3 DNA reads TGTGCCAGCAGCGGTTTCCCACACTCTGGAAACACCATATATTTT. The encoded protein is CASSGFPHSGNTIYF.

The sample holds a few counts of this clone. The genes are TRBV14 and TRBJ2-1; 8 bases line up with TRBD1. The germline gives CDR1 SGHDN, CDR2 FVKESK. The V segment lost 6 bases and the J segment 5 bases; nucleotides outside the gene matches: 9. The CDR3 contains 15 residues. This chain's CDR3 is CASSSRQGMNNEQFF. The CDR3 DNA sequence: TGTGCCAGCAGTTCCCGACAGGGGATGAACAATGAGCAGTTCTTC.

The chain is built from TRBV5-6 and TRBJ1-1; the D gene is possibly TRBD1 (5 bases). The CDR3 consists of 16 residues. The V and J ends lost 4 bases and 4 bases respectively, with 20 bases between them. Germline V gene data show CDR1 as SGHDT and CDR2 as YYEEEE. The CDR3 DNA sequence: TGTGCCAGCAGCCCCAAATATTCGGGGGTGGCCACTGAAGCTTTCTTT. It is translated as CASSPKYSGVATEAFF.